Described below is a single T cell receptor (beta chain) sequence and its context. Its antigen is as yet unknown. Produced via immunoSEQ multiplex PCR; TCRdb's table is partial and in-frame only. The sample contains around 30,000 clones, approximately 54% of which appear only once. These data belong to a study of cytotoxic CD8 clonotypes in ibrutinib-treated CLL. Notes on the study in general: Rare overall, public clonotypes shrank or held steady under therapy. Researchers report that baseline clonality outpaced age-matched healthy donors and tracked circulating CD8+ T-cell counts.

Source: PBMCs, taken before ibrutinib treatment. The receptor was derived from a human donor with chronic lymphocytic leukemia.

Here the CDR3 DNA reads TGCAGCGTTGAAGATTCAGGGAACAATCAGCCCCAGCATTTT. Protein product: CSVEDSGNNQPQHF. V usage is TRBV29-1 and J usage is TRBJ1-5, with D possibly matching TRBD1 (5 bases). Germline-derived CDR1 and CDR2 are SQVTM and ANQGSEA. The CDR3 length is 14 residues. The V and J ends lost 0 bases and 3 bases respectively, with 9 bases between them.